This entry features one T cell receptor beta chain sequence. Its specificity is not known. The data were obtained in a study of T cell repertoires in cytomegalovirus infection. The wider study: Public TCR beta signatures marked donors with CMV infection and the matching HLA.

The CDR3 has 14 amino acids. Trimming removed 5 bases at V and 7 bases at J, with 15 bases between. Germline lookup yields CDR1 SGHAT and CDR2 FQNNGV. TCRdb re-called the reads through MiXCR, storing one row per CDR3 protein. This sample has 110,000 or so distinct CDR3 sequences, with under 35% found just once. Findings and limits, study-wide: Frequencies of public TCR beta families were cumulated, and this identified carriers of CMV plus the relevant HLA. HLA-C-restricted CMV-specific TCR beta clonotypes were dominant in the ex vivo response.

The sequenced sample was CD8+ T cells from cultured PBMCs, obtained from culture after CMV antigen stimulation. The sequence came from a human donor in good health (CMV status not recorded). Some clones in this sample may be carry-over from other donors' samples. V and J are TRBV11-2 and TRBJ2-1, with D perhaps matching TRBD2 (7 bases). The CDR3 spells CASSVLGGLNEQFF. CDR3 nucleotides: TGTGCCAGCAGCGTCCTCGGGGGGCTGAATGAGCAGTTCTTC. The whole variable domain, filled in from reference TRBV11-2 and TRBJ2-1, reads EAGVAQSPRYKIIEKRQSVAFWCNPISGHATLYWYQQILGQGPKLLIQFQNNGVVDDSQLPKDRFSAERLKGVDSTLKIQPAKLEDSAVYLCASSVLGGLNEQFFGPGTRLTVL.